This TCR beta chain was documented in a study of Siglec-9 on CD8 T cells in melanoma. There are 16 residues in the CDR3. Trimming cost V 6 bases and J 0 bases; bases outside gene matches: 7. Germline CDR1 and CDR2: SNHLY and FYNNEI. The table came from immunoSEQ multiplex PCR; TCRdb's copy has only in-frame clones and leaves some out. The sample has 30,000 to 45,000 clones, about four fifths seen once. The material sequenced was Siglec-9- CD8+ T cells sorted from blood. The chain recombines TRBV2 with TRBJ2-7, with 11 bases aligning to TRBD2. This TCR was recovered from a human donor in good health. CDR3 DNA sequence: TGTGCCAGCAGGGGGGTAGCGGGAGGGTCCTCCTACGAGCAGTACTTC. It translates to CASRGVAGGSSYEQYF.